Shown below are 14 T cell receptor beta chains from a single sample sequenced in a study of CD8+CD57+ T cells in acquired aplastic anemia. Both TCR beta VDJ combination and CDR3 sequence profiling were carried out. Genomic DNA was the template for this profiling. One entry per CDR3 protein, called by TCRdb with MiXCR from the reads. The sample has approximately 65,000 distinct CDR3 sequences; around 55% are singletons. The sample comprised sorted CD4+, CD8+, or CD8+CD57+ T cells (not recorded which) from PBMCs. Receptor source: a human donor in good health, serving as a control.

The V and J genes are TRBV19 and TRBJ2-2; 8 bases line up with TRBD1. The CDR3 has 15 amino acids. The V and J ends lost 6 bases and 2 bases, in that order; junction bases with no gene match: 5. Germline V lookup: CDR1 LNHDA, CDR2 SQIVND (reference sequence). CDR3 protein: CASRMTGVNTGELFF. The CDR3, as DNA: TGTGCCAGTAGGATGACAGGGGTTAACACCGGGGAGCTGTTTTTT.

This clonotype is labeled medium-sized (0.01 to 0.1%). This chain uses TRBV2 with TRBJ2-7, with D unclear. The CDR3 is 14 amino acids. V was shortened by 5 bases and J by 1 base, with 12 bases between the two germline ends. Germline V CDR1 and CDR2: SNHLY, FYNNEI. CDR3 DNA sequence: TGTGCCAGCAGTAACCAGTACCCGTCCTACGAGCAGTACTTC. Translation gives CASSNQYPSYEQYF.

The gene calls are TRBV10-3 and TRBJ1-6; weak D call: TRBD1 (5 bases). Trimming shortened V by 10 bases and J by 5 bases, and 15 bases separated the two germline ends. The germline CDR1 and CDR2 sequences are ENHRY and SYGVKD. The CDR3 is made up of 14 amino acids. The CDR3 region has the DNA TGTGCCAGTTTCGGCGGGGCTAATAATTCACCCCTCCACTTT. It specifies CASFGGANNSPLHF.

This clonotype was found many times. The J gene is TRBJ1-3, the V gene TRBV14; no definite D call. CDR3 length equals 16 residues. Germline loops: CDR1 SGHDN, CDR2 FVKESK. V gave up 2 bases and J gave up 0 bases, with 11 bases separating them. This CDR3 is CASSQSLGLSGNTIYF. For the CDR3, the DNA is TGTGCCAGCAGCCAATCCTTAGGTCTCTCTGGAAACACCATATATTTT.

This clonotype was observed at least ten times. The chain carries TRBV10-2 and TRBJ1-2, with D possibly TRBD1 on 5 matching bases. V shed 7 bases and J shed 8 bases, with 26 bases lying between them. Germline V CDR1 and CDR2: WSHSY, SAAADI. The CDR3 loop spans 16 amino acids. The CDR3 nucleotides read TGCGCCAGCACCCAACGAACCGGTGGGACTTCAAGAGGCTACACCTTC. As protein: CASTQRTGGTSRGYTF.

The rearrangement links TRBV15 to TRBJ1-2; maybe TRBD1 (5 bases). Trimming removed 5 bases at V and 4 bases at J, with 11 bases between. Germline assignment: CDR1 LNHNV and CDR2 YYDKDF (reference sequence). The CDR3 runs to 13 residues. CDR3 loop: CATSLDTAYGYTF. CDR3 sequence (DNA): TGTGCCACCAGCTTGGACACCGCCTATGGCTACACCTTC.

The chain employs TRBV7-9 and TRBJ1-4; D is unclear. Trimming took off 7 bases at V and 8 bases at J, with 11 bases between the two ends. The CDR3 totals 12 residues. Per the germline V gene, CDR1 is SEHNR and CDR2 is FQNEAQ (reference sequence). CDR3 bases: TGTGCCAGCACCGAACAGCGGGAAAAACTGTTTTTT. Amino acid sequence: CASTEQREKLFF.

The chain links TRBV20-1 to TRBJ1-6, with D possibly matching TRBD1 (5 bases). The CDR3 covers 15 residues. V shed 4 bases and J shed 2 bases, with 12 bases lying between them. Germline CDR1 and CDR2: DFQATT and SNEGSKA (reference sequence). CDR3 protein: CSATAGSTYNSPLHF. In DNA form, the CDR3 reads TGCAGTGCTACGGCAGGGAGCACCTATAATTCACCCCTCCACTTT.

As concerns this clonotype: One end of the junction does not line up with germline, which may come from a read error. The chain combines TRBV11-3 with TRBJ2-7, with D possibly being TRBD1 (5 bases). Germline V gene sequence: CDR1 SGHNT, CDR2 YENEEA. This CDR3 contains 12 residues. The CDR3 DNA sequence: TGCGCCAGCAGCCAAGGGGACTACGAGCAGTACTTC. It is translated as CASSQGDYEQYF.

This clonotype came up many times. DNA for the CDR3: TGTGCCAGCAGTTTATCGGGTGGGGCTAGCTCCTATAATTCACCCCTCCACTTT. It yields the protein CASSLSGGASSYNSPLHF. The chain uses TRBV27 and TRBJ1-6, with D possibly matching TRBD1 (5 bases). V lost 0 bases to trimming and J lost 0 bases, with 12 bases between them. The germline V gene has CDR1 MNHEY and CDR2 SMNVEV (reference sequence). The CDR3 has 18 amino acids.

This chain links TRBV2 with TRBJ1-5; D is perhaps TRBD1 (5 bases). V shed 5 bases and J shed 4 bases, with 15 bases lying between them. The CDR3 is 15 amino acids. Germline CDR1 reads SNHLY; CDR2 reads FYNNEI. For the CDR3, the DNA is TGTGCCAGCAGTTCCGGGACGGTCCTTAATCAGCCCCAGCATTTT. The encoded protein is CASSSGTVLNQPQHF.

The chain joins TRBV7-9 to TRBJ1-5; D is uncertain. The CDR3 extends over 13 amino acids. CDR1 SEHNR and CDR2 FQNEAQ come from the germline V gene (reference sequence). The V gene lost 2 bases and the J gene lost 5 bases, with 7 bases spanning the gap. CDR3 amino acids: CASSLHDDQPQHF. CDR3 coding DNA: TGTGCCAGCAGCTTACATGACGATCAGCCCCAGCATTTT.

The sample holds one count of this clonotype. CDR3 region: CASSIGQAAKAFF. The CDR3 region has the DNA TGTGCCAGCAGCATAGGACAGGCGGCGAAAGCTTTCTTT. V gene TRBV7-6 combines with J gene TRBJ1-1, with TRBD1 matching 7 bases. CDR1 is SGHVS, CDR2 FNYEAQ, per germline. Trimming took 5 bases from V and 9 from J; bases not matched to a gene: 9. The CDR3 sequence is 13 residues long.

Points on this clonotype: A read error is possible here, since a much larger clone lies one base away. This chain links TRBV3-1 with TRBJ2-3, with TRBD2 matching over 11 bases. The CDR3 totals 16 residues. The J segment lost 4 bases and the V segment lost 5 bases, leaving 8 bases of the junction unmatched. Germline V gene sequence: CDR1 LGHDT, CDR2 YNNKEL (reference sequence). The CDR3 region has the DNA TGTGCCAGCAGCGAACGGACTAGCGGGTGGGCAGATACGCAGTATTTT. Its protein is CASSERTSGWADTQYF.